Presented here are 9 T cell receptor beta chains from one specimen sequenced in a study of blood T cell repertoires in COVID-19. TCRdb keeps only in-frame clones here, not all; method: immunoSEQ multiplex PCR. The table has more than 400,000 clones, roughly 85% seen once. Sequenced: peripheral blood. The receptor source for this set is a human donor in a cohort sampled during active COVID-19.

This chain links TRBV19 with TRBJ2-1, with 9 bases aligning to TRBD1. The CDR3 sequence is 15 residues long. Germline loops: CDR1 LNHDA, CDR2 SQIVND (reference sequence). V shed 4 bases, J shed 7 bases, and the junction held 8 bases outside the gene matches. The CDR3, as DNA: TGTGCCAGTAGTAGGGACAGGGAGAGGGGAAATGAGCAGTTCTTC. The encoded protein is CASSRDRERGNEQFF.

The chain carries TRBV5-4 and TRBJ2-7, with TRBD2 matching over 11 bases. Trimming took 2 bases from V and 0 from J; bases not matched to a gene: 4. The CDR3 consists of 16 residues. Per the germline V gene, CDR1 is SGHNT and CDR2 is YYREEE (reference sequence). CDR3 residues: CASSLLAGASSYEQYF. CDR3 in DNA: TGTGCCAGCAGCTTACTAGCGGGAGCCTCCTCCTACGAGCAGTACTTC.

The CDR3 bases are TGCGCCAGCAGCTCCGGGACAGGGGTTAGAAATGAGCAGTTCTTC. It encodes CASSSGTGVRNEQFF. The rearrangement joins TRBV5-1 to TRBJ2-1; 10 positions match TRBD1. CDR3 length: 15 amino acids. Per germline, CDR1 SGHRS and CDR2 YFSETQ. J lost 7 bases, V lost 3 bases, and 7 bases had no gene match.

This clone was counted a single time. This chain links TRBV2 with TRBJ2-5; 11 nucleotides line up with TRBD2. Germline-derived CDR1 and CDR2 are SNHLY and FYNNEI. This CDR3 has 15 amino acids. V trimming: 5 bases; J trimming: 4 bases; junction bases outside the gene matches: 6. The chain's CDR3 is CASSFSGRARETQYF. CDR3 bases: TGTGCCAGCAGTTTTAGCGGGAGGGCCCGAGAGACCCAGTACTTC.

The chain is built from TRBV5-1 and TRBJ2-1; TRBD2 matches at 13 bases. Germline CDR1 and CDR2: SGHRS and YFSETQ. V shed 0 bases and J 3 bases; nucleotides not matched to a gene: 6. This CDR3 contains 18 residues. This chain's CDR3 is CASSLETSGRAGYNEQFF. The CDR3 region has the DNA TGCGCCAGCAGCTTGGAAACTAGCGGGAGGGCCGGCTACAATGAGCAGTTCTTC.

V usage is TRBV19 and J usage is TRBJ2-3, with D uncertain. Germline V gives CDR1 LNHDA, CDR2 SQIVND (reference sequence). The ends were cut back, 3 bases at V and 3 bases at J, with 19 bases in the middle. The CDR3 covers 17 residues. The CDR3 protein is CASSIEVTSPLTDTQYF. The DNA for the CDR3 is TGTGCCAGTAGTATTGAAGTAACTTCCCCATTAACAGATACGCAGTATTTT.

This clone was observed once. This chain connects TRBV28 to TRBJ2-1; 7 positions match TRBD2. Germline trimming cut 5 bases from V and 7 bases from J; bases unmatched to any gene: 2. Germline V gives CDR1 MDHEN, CDR2 SYDVKM. The CDR3 has 12 residues. The CDR3 sequence: CASSPGGNEQFF. In DNA form, the CDR3 reads TGTGCCAGCAGTCCGGGAGGTAATGAGCAGTTCTTC.

The chain employs TRBV10-3 and TRBJ1-1, with D perhaps matching TRBD1 (5 bases). Germline CDR1 ENHRY, CDR2 SYGVKD. Trimming took 11 bases from V and 5 from J, leaving 18 bases between them. The CDR3 is made up of 13 amino acids. The CDR3 spells CAVAGVRGTEAFF. DNA of the CDR3: TGTGCCGTCGCGGGGGTACGGGGTACTGAAGCTTTCTTT.

The rearrangement uses TRBV15 and TRBJ1-5, with D possibly TRBD1 on 6 matching bases. The germline V gene encodes CDR1 LNHNV and CDR2 YYDKDF (reference sequence). This CDR3 region has 14 residues. V lost 3 bases to trimming and J lost 9 bases, with 15 bases between them. DNA of the CDR3: TGTGCCACCAGCAGCGGACAGTCCCCCAGGCCCCAGCATTTT. Its protein is CATSSGQSPRPQHF.